These T cell receptor beta chains were read from a single sample in a study of shared clonotypes between healthy human individuals. Method: immunoSEQ multiplex PCR; TCRdb's copy keeps in-frame clones and lacks some. The sample yields 300,000 to 400,000 clones, roughly 70% seen once. Material for sequencing was memory CD4+ T cells sorted from blood. The receptors originated from a man aged 25-40 years in good health. CDR3s include the opening cysteine and the closing phenylalanine or tryptophan. Fields, in order: V gene, clone size, D gene, J gene, CDR3 protein, CDR3 DNA. D genes are given only for firm matches. Clone size is stated in some rows and not others, as once, few, many or a class when expanded.

v_gene: TRBV10-1; abundance: few; d_gene: NA; j_gene: TRBJ2-3; CDR3aa: CASSESPSGTDTQYF; CDR3nt: TGCGCCAGCAGTGAGTCTCCTAGCGGCACAGATACGCAGTATTTT
v_gene: TRBV2; abundance: NA; d_gene: NA; j_gene: TRBJ2-5; CDR3aa: CASLGAGERAQYF; CDR3nt: TGTGCCAGCCTAGGGGCCGGCGAGAGGGCCCAGTACTTC
v_gene: TRBV11-3; abundance: NA; d_gene: NA; j_gene: TRBJ2-2; CDR3aa: CASSLSQPGELFF; CDR3nt: TGTGCCAGCAGCTTATCCCAACCCGGGGAGCTGTTTTTT
v_gene: TRBV5-4; abundance: NA; d_gene: TRBD1; j_gene: TRBJ2-2; CDR3aa: CASSSGGDRGNTGELFF; CDR3nt: TGTGCCAGCAGCTCTGGGGGGGACAGGGGTAACACCGGGGAGCTGTTTTTT
v_gene: TRBV27; abundance: NA; d_gene: TRBD2; j_gene: TRBJ2-1; CDR3aa: CASSRDYQSSYNEQFF; CDR3nt: TGTGCCAGCAGTCGGGACTACCAGAGCTCCTACAATGAGCAGTTCTTC
v_gene: TRBV6-1; abundance: NA; d_gene: TRBD2; j_gene: TRBJ2-7; CDR3aa: CASSGEQLLAGYEQYF; CDR3nt: TGTGCCAGCAGTGGGGAACAGCTCCTAGCGGGTTACGAGCAGTACTTC
v_gene: TRBV5-4; abundance: NA; d_gene: TRBD2; j_gene: TRBJ2-1; CDR3aa: CASSYEREGNEQFF; CDR3nt: TGTGCCAGCAGCTATGAGCGGGAAGGGAATGAGCAGTTCTTC
v_gene: TRBV5-1; abundance: NA; d_gene: TRBD2; j_gene: TRBJ2-3; CDR3aa: CAGTGLAATERGTDTQYF; CDR3nt: TGCGCCGGCACGGGACTAGCGGCAACTGAGAGGGGCACAGATACGCAGTATTTT
v_gene: TRBV6-5; abundance: NA; d_gene: NA; j_gene: TRBJ2-7; CDR3aa: CASGRAYEQYF; CDR3nt: TGTGCCAGCGGACGCGCCTACGAGCAGTACTTC
v_gene: TRBV4-1; abundance: NA; d_gene: TRBD2; j_gene: TRBJ2-7; CDR3aa: CASSPSGLAGAYEQYF; CDR3nt: TGCGCCAGCAGCCCATCCGGACTAGCGGGCGCCTACGAGCAGTACTTC
v_gene: TRBV6-5; abundance: NA; d_gene: NA; j_gene: TRBJ2-1; CDR3aa: CASSFEEGSYNEQFF; CDR3nt: TGTGCCAGCAGTTTCGAGGAGGGGTCCTACAATGAGCAGTTCTTC
v_gene: TRBV5-4; abundance: NA; d_gene: TRBD1; j_gene: TRBJ2-2; CDR3aa: CASSGPPRQGRTGELFF; CDR3nt: TGTGCCAGCAGCGGCCCCCCGAGACAGGGTCGCACCGGGGAGCTGTTTTTT
v_gene: TRBV6-1; abundance: NA; d_gene: NA; j_gene: TRBJ1-5; CDR3aa: CASNRNQPQHF; CDR3nt: TGTGCCAGCAACAGAAATCAGCCCCAGCATTTT
v_gene: TRBV29-1; abundance: few; d_gene: TRBD1; j_gene: TRBJ2-2; CDR3aa: CSVQNSGGAVFGELFF; CDR3nt: TGCAGCGTGCAGAACTCAGGGGGCGCAGTCTTCGGGGAGCTGTTTTTT
v_gene: TRBV28; abundance: NA; d_gene: TRBD1; j_gene: TRBJ1-4; CDR3aa: CASRMGQLKLFF; CDR3nt: TGTGCCAGCAGAATGGGACAGCTAAAACTGTTTTTT
v_gene: TRBV10-1; abundance: NA; d_gene: NA; j_gene: TRBJ2-5; CDR3aa: CASSDGTKETQYF; CDR3nt: TGCGCCAGCAGTGATGGGACAAAGGAGACCCAGTACTTC
v_gene: TRBV7-2; abundance: few; d_gene: NA; j_gene: TRBJ1-5; CDR3aa: CASRGTGNQPQHF; CDR3nt: TGTGCCAGCAGGGGGACGGGCAATCAGCCCCAGCATTTT
v_gene: TRBV6-1; abundance: NA; d_gene: NA; j_gene: TRBJ2-7; CDR3aa: CASSMERSYEQYF; CDR3nt: TGTGCCAGCAGTATGGAGAGATCCTACGAGCAGTACTTC
v_gene: TRBV4-3; abundance: NA; d_gene: NA; j_gene: TRBJ1-2; CDR3aa: CASSQGVGPLYGYTF; CDR3nt: TGCGCCAGCAGCCAAGGGGTAGGACCGCTCTATGGCTACACCTTC
v_gene: TRBV30; abundance: NA; d_gene: NA; j_gene: TRBJ2-1; CDR3aa: CAWREYTGFSYNEQFF; CDR3nt: TGTGCCTGGAGAGAATATACAGGCTTCTCCTACAATGAGCAGTTCTTC
v_gene: TRBV14; abundance: many; d_gene: TRBD1; j_gene: TRBJ2-7; CDR3aa: CASSLGQGFSEQYF; CDR3nt: TGTGCCAGCAGTTTAGGACAGGGGTTCTCCGAGCAGTACTTC
v_gene: TRBV2; abundance: few; d_gene: NA; j_gene: TRBJ2-2; CDR3aa: CASRDGRDSNTGELFF; CDR3nt: TGTGCCAGCAGGGATGGGCGGGACTCTAACACCGGGGAGCTGTTTTTT
v_gene: TRBV6-5; abundance: many; d_gene: NA; j_gene: TRBJ2-7; CDR3aa: CASSSLGGSYEQYF; CDR3nt: TGTGCCAGCAGTTCCCTAGGGGGCTCCTACGAGCAGTACTTC
v_gene: TRBV6-1; abundance: NA; d_gene: TRBD1; j_gene: TRBJ1-5; CDR3aa: CASNLDRGDQPQHF; CDR3nt: TGTGCCAGCAACCTTGACAGGGGAGATCAGCCCCAGCATTTT
v_gene: TRBV19; abundance: NA; d_gene: TRBD2; j_gene: TRBJ2-7; CDR3aa: CASSIGTSGSYEQYF; CDR3nt: TGTGCCAGTAGTATAGGGACTAGCGGGAGTTACGAGCAGTACTTC
v_gene: TRBV2; abundance: NA; d_gene: NA; j_gene: TRBJ2-2; CDR3aa: CASKAYANTGELFF; CDR3nt: TGTGCCAGCAAAGCATACGCGAACACCGGGGAGCTGTTTTTT
v_gene: TRBV10-3; abundance: few; d_gene: NA; j_gene: TRBJ2-5; CDR3aa: CAISRTQGETQYF; CDR3nt: TGTGCCATCAGCAGGACACAGGGAGAGACCCAGTACTTC
v_gene: TRBV5-1; abundance: few; d_gene: TRBD2; j_gene: TRBJ2-7; CDR3aa: CASNREGRSYEQYF; CDR3nt: TGCGCCAGCAACCGGGAGGGCCGCTCCTACGAGCAGTACTTC
v_gene: TRBV14; abundance: NA; d_gene: NA; j_gene: TRBJ1-1; CDR3aa: CASSQTGLNAEAFF; CDR3nt: TGTGCCAGCAGCCAAACAGGGCTTAACGCTGAAGCTTTCTTT
v_gene: TRBV5-1; abundance: NA; d_gene: TRBD1; j_gene: TRBJ1-4; CDR3aa: CASSLQGANEKLFF; CDR3nt: TGCGCCAGCAGCTTGCAGGGGGCTAATGAAAAACTGTTTTTT
v_gene: TRBV18; abundance: NA; d_gene: NA; j_gene: TRBJ1-5; CDR3aa: CASSGLDRGQPQHF; CDR3nt: TGTGCCAGCTCAGGTTTGGACAGAGGTCAGCCCCAGCATTTT
v_gene: TRBV11-2; abundance: NA; d_gene: NA; j_gene: TRBJ2-7; CDR3aa: CASSPRGLHESYEQYF; CDR3nt: TGTGCCAGCAGCCCCAGGGGATTACACGAGTCCTACGAGCAGTACTTC
v_gene: TRBV7-8; abundance: once; d_gene: TRBD2; j_gene: TRBJ2-3; CDR3aa: CASSLVGTSGGTDTQYF; CDR3nt: TGTGCCAGCAGCCTAGTTGGGACTAGCGGGGGGACAGATACGCAGTATTTT
v_gene: TRBV6-6; abundance: NA; d_gene: NA; j_gene: TRBJ1-2; CDR3aa: CASSHTAGVRGYTF; CDR3nt: TGTGCCAGCAGTCACACCGCGGGGGTGCGTGGCTACACCTTC